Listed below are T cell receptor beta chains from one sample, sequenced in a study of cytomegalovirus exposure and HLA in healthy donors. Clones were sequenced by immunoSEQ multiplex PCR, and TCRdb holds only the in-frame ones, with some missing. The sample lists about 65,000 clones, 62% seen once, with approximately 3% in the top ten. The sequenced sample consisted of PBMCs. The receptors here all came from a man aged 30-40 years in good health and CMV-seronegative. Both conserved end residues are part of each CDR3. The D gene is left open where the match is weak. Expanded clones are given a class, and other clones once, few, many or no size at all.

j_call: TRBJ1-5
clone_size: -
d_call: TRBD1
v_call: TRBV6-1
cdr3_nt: TGTGCCGCGGGACAGGCTGAGACTCAGCCCCAGCATTTT
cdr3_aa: CAAGQAETQPQHF

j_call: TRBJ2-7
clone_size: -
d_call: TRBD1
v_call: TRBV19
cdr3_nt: TGTGCCAGTAGTCGGGACAGGGATCTCTACGAGCAGTACTTC
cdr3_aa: CASSRDRDLYEQYF

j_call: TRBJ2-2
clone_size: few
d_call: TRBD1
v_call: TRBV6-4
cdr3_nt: TGTGCCAGCTCCTCATCCGGGACAGGGGTCACCGGGGAGCTGTTTTTT
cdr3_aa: CASSSSGTGVTGELFF

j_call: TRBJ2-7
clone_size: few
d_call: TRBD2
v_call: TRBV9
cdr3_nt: TGTGCCAGCAGCGTAGAGGGTAGCGGGGGGTCCCGGCAGTACTTC
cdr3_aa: CASSVEGSGGSRQYF

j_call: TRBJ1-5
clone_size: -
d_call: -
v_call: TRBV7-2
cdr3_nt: TGTGCCAGCAGCTTAGTCGGGGGGTACAATCAGCCCCAGCATTTT
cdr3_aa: CASSLVGGYNQPQHF

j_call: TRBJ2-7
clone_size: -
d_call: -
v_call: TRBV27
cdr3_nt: TGTGCCAGCAGTTTAGCAGGGAACTACGAGCAGTACTTC
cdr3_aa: CASSLAGNYEQYF

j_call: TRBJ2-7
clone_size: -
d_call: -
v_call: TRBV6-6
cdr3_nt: TGTGCCAGCAGCCCCCGTTTAGACGAGCAGTACTTC
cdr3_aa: CASSPRLDEQYF

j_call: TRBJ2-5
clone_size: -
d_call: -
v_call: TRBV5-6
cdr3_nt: TGTGCCAGCAGCTTGCAGGGCCCCGAGACCCAGTACTTC
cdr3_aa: CASSLQGPETQYF

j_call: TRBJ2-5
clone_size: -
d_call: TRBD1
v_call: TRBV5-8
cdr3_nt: TGTGCCAGCAGCCCCGACCGGACAGGGCAAGAGACCCAGTACTTC
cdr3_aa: CASSPDRTGQETQYF

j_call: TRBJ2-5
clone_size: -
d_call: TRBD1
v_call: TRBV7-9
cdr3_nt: TGTGCCAGCAGCTTACGACAGGGGACCCAAGAGACCCAGTACTTC
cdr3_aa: CASSLRQGTQETQYF

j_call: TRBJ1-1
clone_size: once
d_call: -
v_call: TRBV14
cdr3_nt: TGTGCCAGCAATCTTGAGTTGAACACTGAAGCTTTCTTT
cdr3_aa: CASNLELNTEAFF

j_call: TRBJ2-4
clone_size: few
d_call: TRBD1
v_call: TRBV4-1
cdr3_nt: TGCGCCAGCAGACCCGGGACAGTTGCTTTAGCCAAAAACATTCAGTACTTC
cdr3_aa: CASRPGTVALAKNIQYF

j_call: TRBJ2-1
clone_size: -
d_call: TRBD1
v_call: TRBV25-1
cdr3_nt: TGTGCCAGCAGTGAGTCTCCGGGACAGGGGAAATACAATGAGCAGTTCTTC
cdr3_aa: CASSESPGQGKYNEQFF

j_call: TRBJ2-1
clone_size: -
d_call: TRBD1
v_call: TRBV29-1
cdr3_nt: TGCTCACTTGGACAGGGTACGTTGGAGGGAAATGAGCAGTTCTTC
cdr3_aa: CSLGQGTLEGNEQFF

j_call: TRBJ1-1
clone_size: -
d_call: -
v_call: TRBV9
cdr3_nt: TGTGCCAGCACCTCAGGGCAGGGGCCGAACACTGAAGCTTTCTTT
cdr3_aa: CASTSGQGPNTEAFF

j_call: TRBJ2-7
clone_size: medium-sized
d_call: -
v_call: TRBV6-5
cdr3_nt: TGTGCCAGCAGCGCCGGAGGGGACGAGCAGTACTTC
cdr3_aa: CASSAGGDEQYF

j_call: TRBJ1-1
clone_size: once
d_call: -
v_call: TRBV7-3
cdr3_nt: TGTGCCAGCAGCTTAGGGGCAGGGCGGGGCACTGAAGCTTTCTTT
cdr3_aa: CASSLGAGRGTEAFF

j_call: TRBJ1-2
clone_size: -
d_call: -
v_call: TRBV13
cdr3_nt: TGTGCCAGCAGCTTAGGCAGGGCGGAAGGCTACACCTTC
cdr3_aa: CASSLGRAEGYTF

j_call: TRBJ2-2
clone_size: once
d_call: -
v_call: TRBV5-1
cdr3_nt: TGCGCCAGCACCTCTACTGGGGAGCTGTTTTTT
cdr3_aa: CASTSTGELFF

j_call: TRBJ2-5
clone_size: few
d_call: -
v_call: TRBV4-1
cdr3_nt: TGCGCCAGCAGCCAAGTCGGAACTAAAGAGACCCAGTACTTC
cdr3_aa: CASSQVGTKETQYF

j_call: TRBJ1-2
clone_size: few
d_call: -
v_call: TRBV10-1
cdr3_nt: TGCGCCAGCAGTGGTAGAACTTCTAACTATGGCTACACCTTC
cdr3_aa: CASSGRTSNYGYTF

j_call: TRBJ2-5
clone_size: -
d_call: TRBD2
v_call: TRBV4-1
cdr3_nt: TGCGCCAGCAGTCCGTTGGCTAGCGGGGCCCAAGAGACCCAGTACTTC
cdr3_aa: CASSPLASGAQETQYF

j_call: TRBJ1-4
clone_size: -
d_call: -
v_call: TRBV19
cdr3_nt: TGTGCCGAGAGCAGGGCCCCTAATGAAAAACTGTTTTTT
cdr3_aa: CAESRAPNEKLFF

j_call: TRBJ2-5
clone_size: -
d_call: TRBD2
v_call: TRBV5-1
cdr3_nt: TGCGCCAGCAGCGCCGGGACTAGCGGGGGTGATCAGACCCAGTACTTC
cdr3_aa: CASSAGTSGGDQTQYF

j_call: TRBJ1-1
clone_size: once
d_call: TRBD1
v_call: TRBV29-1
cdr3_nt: TGCAGCGTCTCACCGGGACAGGGGGCTTTCTTT
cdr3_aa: CSVSPGQGAFF

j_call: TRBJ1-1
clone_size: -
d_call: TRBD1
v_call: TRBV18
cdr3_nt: TGTGCCAGCTCAGGACAGGGGGCGCTGGACACTGAAGCTTTCTTT
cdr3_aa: CASSGQGALDTEAFF

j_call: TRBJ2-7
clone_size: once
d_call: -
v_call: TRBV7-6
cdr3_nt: TGTGCCAGCAGCCCCATGGGCCGTGGGGGCCAGTACTTC
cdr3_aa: CASSPMGRGGQYF

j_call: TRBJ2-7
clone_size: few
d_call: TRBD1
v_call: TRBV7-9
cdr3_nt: TGTGCCAGCAGCACCGCCTGGGATGGACAGGGCTACGAGCAGTACTTC
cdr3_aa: CASSTAWDGQGYEQYF

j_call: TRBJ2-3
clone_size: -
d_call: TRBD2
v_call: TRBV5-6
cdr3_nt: TGTGCCAGCAGCTTGCAATGGGGGACTAGCGGGGATGGCACAGATACGCAGTATTTT
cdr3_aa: CASSLQWGTSGDGTDTQYF